The 21 T cell receptor beta chains listed next were all sequenced from one sample in a study of T cell changes during pregnancy in multiple sclerosis. Some clones are missing from TCRdb's copy, which holds only in-frame ones; the method was immunoSEQ multiplex PCR. Of 59,000 or so clones in the sample, 80% to 95% are singletons; the top ten hold around 3%. This specimen consisted of peripheral blood, obtained in the third trimester of pregnancy. These receptors came from a female donor in good health, enrolled as a control in a pregnancy study.

The chain links TRBV2 to TRBJ1-1; D unresolved. Germline values: CDR1 SNHLY, CDR2 FYNNEI. The CDR3 has 13 residues. With 6 bases removed from V and 1 base from J, the gap between germline ends came to 9 bases. This chain's CDR3 is CASSRDWNTEAFF. CDR3 DNA sequence: TGTGCCAGCAGCCGCGACTGGAACACTGAAGCTTTCTTT.

This chain uses TRBV9 with TRBJ1-1; D unresolved. CDR3 length: 16 residues. Trimming took 3 bases from V and 3 from J, leaving 18 bases between them. Looked up from germline, CDR1 is SGDLS and CDR2 is YYNGEE. In DNA, the CDR3 is TGTGCCAGCAGCGAGCCCCCAGGAAGCTTTGACACTGAAGCTTTCTTT. This gives the protein CASSEPPGSFDTEAFF.

The DNA for the CDR3 is TGTGCCACCTTCAAGGGGCGGGGGGAAAAACTGTTTTTT. Residues: CATFKGRGEKLFF. J is TRBJ1-4 and V is TRBV28; D might be TRBD1 (5 bases). The CDR3 length is 13 residues. Germline V gene lookup returns CDR1 MDHEN and CDR2 SYDVKM. The V end was cut by 10 bases, the J end by 8 bases, with 17 bases between.

V usage is TRBV9 and J usage is TRBJ1-1; possibly TRBD1 for D (5 bases). The CDR3 has 13 amino acids. V was pared by 1 base and J by 1 base, with 5 bases between. From germline, CDR1 is SGDLS and CDR2 YYNGEE. In nucleotides, the CDR3 is TGTGCCAGCAGCGTAACAGGGAACACTGAAGCTTTCTTT. Amino acid sequence: CASSVTGNTEAFF.

This clone occurred once. This chain links TRBV7-6 with TRBJ2-1, with 13 bases fitting TRBD2. With 0 bases clipped from V and 8 bases from J, the junction kept 10 bases outside the gene matches. Germline CDR1 SGHVS, CDR2 FNYEAQ. The CDR3 sequence is 18 residues long. The CDR3 DNA is TGTGCCAGCAGCTTAGCATTTGGACTAGCGGGAGTCGTCGATGAGCAGTTCTTC. It yields the protein CASSLAFGLAGVVDEQFF.

The chain uses TRBV19 and TRBJ2-5, with D perhaps matching TRBD2 (5 bases). CDR3 length equals 14 residues. Germline V gene data show CDR1 as LNHDA and CDR2 as SQIVND (reference sequence). V lost 4 bases and J 7 bases, leaving 16 bases between the germline ends. The CDR3 loop reads CASSTRPGVGTQYF. CDR3 DNA: TGTGCCAGTAGTACGAGGCCCGGGGTCGGGACCCAGTACTTC. The full variable domain, completed using reference TRBV19 and TRBJ2-5, is DGGITQSPKYLFRKEGQNVTLSCEQNLNHDAMYWYRQDPGQGLRLIYYSQIVNDFQKGDIAEGYSVSREKKESFPLTVTSAQKNPTAFYLCASSTRPGVGTQYFGPGTRLLVL.

The rearrangement links TRBV5-5 to TRBJ2-1; tentative D call: TRBD1 (5 bases). V lost 5 bases, J lost 6 bases, and 15 bases lay in between. The germline gives CDR1 SGHKS, CDR2 YYEKEE (reference sequence). The CDR3 extends over 14 amino acids. DNA for the CDR3: TGTGCCAGCAGGTGGGCCAGGGCCCTCAATGAGCAGTTCTTC. It is translated as CASRWARALNEQFF.

The chain employs TRBV11-3 and TRBJ2-7, with 10 bases aligning to TRBD1. Per the germline V gene, CDR1 is SGHNT and CDR2 is YENEEA. J was trimmed by 7 bases and V by 3 bases; bases with no gene match: 9. This CDR3 comprises 15 residues. Here the CDR3 DNA reads TGTGCCAGCAGCTTGGGACAGGGGTACGAAGGGGAGCAGTACTTC. It specifies CASSLGQGYEGEQYF.

Only a few counts were recorded for this clone. This rearrangement joins TRBV19 to TRBJ1-1, with a tentative D call TRBD1 (5 bases). V was shortened by 6 bases and J by 4 bases, with 15 bases between the two germline ends. Germline V lookup: CDR1 LNHDA, CDR2 SQIVND (reference sequence). The CDR3 covers 14 residues. CDR3 protein: CASSPREGGTEAFF. Written as DNA, the CDR3 is TGTGCCAGTAGCCCCAGGGAGGGCGGCACTGAAGCTTTCTTT.

V gene TRBV7-2 combines with J gene TRBJ2-7, with TRBD2 matching over 9 bases. CDR1 and CDR2 from the germline V gene are SGHTA and FQGNSA. V shed 4 bases and J 6 bases; nucleotides not matched to a gene: 7. The CDR3 contains 14 residues. The CDR3 DNA is TGTGCCAGCAGCTCTAGCGGGGATGTCTCCGAGCAGTACTTC. Translated, it gives CASSSSGDVSEQYF. Variable domain in full (rest from reference TRBV7-2 and TRBJ2-7): GAGVSQSPSNKVTEKGKDVELRCDPISGHTALYWYRQSLGQGLEFLIYFQGNSAPDKSGLPSDRFSAERTGGSVSTLTIQRTQQEDSAVYLCASSSSGDVSEQYFGPGTRLTVT.

J is TRBJ1-2 and V is TRBV30; 7 positions match TRBD1. Per the germline V gene, CDR1 is GTSNPN and CDR2 is SVGIG (reference sequence). CDR3 length: 13 amino acids. Germline trimming cut 0 bases from V and 5 bases from J; bases unmatched to any gene: 3. DNA of the CDR3: TGTGCCTGGAGTGTCGACAGGGTGTATGGCTACACCTTC. Amino acid sequence: CAWSVDRVYGYTF.

The CDR3 here is CARVPSGGPKIHTDTQYF. DNA for the CDR3: TGTGCCCGGGTTCCTAGCGGGGGGCCGAAGATCCACACAGATACGCAGTATTTT. The V and J genes are TRBV7-3 and TRBJ2-3, with 11 bases that match TRBD2. V shed 11 bases and J 2 bases; nucleotides not matched to a gene: 18. Per germline, CDR1 SGHTA and CDR2 FQGTGA. The CDR3 runs 18 residues.

V and J are TRBV28 and TRBJ2-7; TRBD2 matches at 10 bases. Per germline, CDR1 MDHEN and CDR2 SYDVKM. The V gene end was trimmed by 3 bases and the J gene end by 6 bases; junction bases not matched to a gene: 5. The CDR3 has 14 amino acids. The CDR3 sequence is CASSFLAGEGEQYF. The CDR3 DNA reads as TGTGCCAGCAGTTTCCTAGCGGGAGAGGGCGAGCAGTACTTC.

The chain links TRBV28 to TRBJ2-7; 7 bases are shared with TRBD1. This CDR3 spans 15 amino acids. The V gene end was trimmed by 3 bases and the J gene end by 3 bases; junction bases not matched to a gene: 8. Germline CDR1 is MDHEN and CDR2 is SYDVKM. The CDR3 region is CASSFLGQTIYEQYF. The CDR3 nucleotides read TGTGCCAGCAGTTTCTTGGGACAGACTATCTACGAGCAGTACTTC.

The chain employs TRBV10-2 and TRBJ2-5; 8 bases line up with TRBD1. With 3 bases clipped from V and 3 bases from J, the junction kept 12 bases outside the gene matches. Germline-derived CDR1 and CDR2 are WSHSY and SAAADI. The CDR3 spans 17 residues. The CDR3 loop reads CASSEPWGQVIEETQYF. The CDR3 DNA reads as TGCGCCAGCAGTGAACCCTGGGGACAGGTCATTGAAGAGACCCAGTACTTC.

This clone is a singleton in its sample. The rearrangement uses TRBV10-2 and TRBJ1-4; the match to TRBD1 covers 7 bases. This CDR3 comprises 17 residues. Germline values: CDR1 WSHSY, CDR2 SAAADI. J lost 2 bases, V lost 3 bases, and 9 bases had no gene match. For the CDR3, the DNA is TGCGCCAGCAGTGACGGGTCCCAGGGGGGCACTAATGAAAAACTGTTTTTT. Translated: CASSDGSQGGTNEKLFF.

The chain joins TRBV6-6 to TRBJ1-2; D perhaps matches TRBD1 (5 bases). The V gene's germline CDR1 is MNHNY and CDR2 SVGAGI (reference sequence). The length of the CDR3 is 14 residues. With 2 bases removed from V and 7 bases from J, the gap between germline ends came to 14 bases. The CDR3 bases are TGTGCCAGCAGTTACGGGCAGGGCCAGGGTGGCTACACCTTC. It yields the protein CASSYGQGQGGYTF.

This sequence joins TRBV6-5 and TRBJ2-2; TRBD1 aligns across 8 bases. There are 14 residues in the CDR3. The V gene end was trimmed by 3 bases and the J gene end by 8 bases; junction bases not matched to a gene: 5. From germline, CDR1 is MNHEY and CDR2 SVGAGI. CDR3 amino acids: CASSYSQGAGELFF. Here the CDR3 DNA reads TGTGCCAGCAGTTATTCCCAGGGGGCGGGGGAGCTGTTTTTT.

The V and J genes are TRBV18 and TRBJ1-1; 7 bases map to TRBD1. The germline CDR1 and CDR2 sequences are KGHSH and LQKENI. The CDR3 is 19 residues long. Germline trimming cut 1 base from V and 4 bases from J; bases unmatched to any gene: 18. CDR3 sequence: CASSPRNTGTVDGSTEAFF. For the CDR3, the DNA is TGTGCCAGCTCACCACGTAACACCGGGACAGTGGATGGAAGCACTGAAGCTTTCTTT.

V is TRBV29-1 and J is TRBJ2-7; D perhaps matches TRBD1 (5 bases). The V gene lost 4 bases and the J gene lost 0 bases, with 13 bases spanning the gap. The germline CDR1 and CDR2 sequences are SQVTM and ANQGSEA. There are 14 residues in the CDR3. CDR3 sequence: CSVVTDTSSYEQYF. CDR3 bases: TGCAGCGTTGTAACGGACACAAGCTCCTACGAGCAGTACTTC.

V is TRBV4-1 and J is TRBJ2-5, with D unresolved. CDR3 length: 13 residues. Trimming left V 3 bases short and J 5 bases short, with 10 bases between. Germline V gene data show CDR1 as MGHRA and CDR2 as YSYEKL. The CDR3: CASSQAHGETQYF. The CDR3 nucleotides are TGCGCCAGCAGCCAGGCCCACGGGGAGACCCAGTACTTC.